The T cell receptor beta chain described here comes from a study of cytomegalovirus exposure and HLA in healthy donors. Study findings and constraints: According to a subsequent analysis, TCR clusters from the first cohort were inclined to appear together in the roughly 120 validation repertoires.

Turning to this clone: The antigen is not known.

Assay: immunoSEQ multiplex PCR; the TCRdb copy retains only in-frame clones and omits some. The sample lists roughly 150,000 clones, around nine tenths seen once, with approximately 10% in the top ten. The CDR3 extends over 13 amino acids. Between the trimmed V and J ends, which lost 3 bases and 4 bases, there was a span of 7 bases. Germline V lookup: CDR1 MNHEY, CDR2 SMNVEV (reference sequence). The sequence came from a woman younger than 30 in good health and CMV-seropositive. Sequenced input: PBMCs. This chain links TRBV27 with TRBJ1-5; the D gene is possibly TRBD1 (6 bases). This CDR3 is CASSFQGNQPQHF. The DNA of the CDR3 is TGTGCCAGCAGTTTTCAGGGGAATCAGCCCCAGCATTTT.